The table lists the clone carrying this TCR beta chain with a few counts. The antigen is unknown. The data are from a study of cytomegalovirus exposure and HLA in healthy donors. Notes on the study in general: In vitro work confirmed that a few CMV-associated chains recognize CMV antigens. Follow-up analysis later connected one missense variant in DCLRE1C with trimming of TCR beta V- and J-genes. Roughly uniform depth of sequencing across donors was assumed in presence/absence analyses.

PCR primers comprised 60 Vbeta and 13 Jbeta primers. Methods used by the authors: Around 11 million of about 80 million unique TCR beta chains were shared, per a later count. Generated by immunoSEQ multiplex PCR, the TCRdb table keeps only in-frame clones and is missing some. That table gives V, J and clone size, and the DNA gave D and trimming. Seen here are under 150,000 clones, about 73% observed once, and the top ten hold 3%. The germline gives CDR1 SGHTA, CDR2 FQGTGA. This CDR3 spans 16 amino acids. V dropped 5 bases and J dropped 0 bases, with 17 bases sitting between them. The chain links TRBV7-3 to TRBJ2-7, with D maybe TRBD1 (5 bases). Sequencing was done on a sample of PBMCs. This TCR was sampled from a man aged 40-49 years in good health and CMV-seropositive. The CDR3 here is CASSPGPVRSSYEQYF. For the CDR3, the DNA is TGTGCCAGCAGCCCAGGGCCCGTAAGAAGCTCCTACGAGCAGTACTTC.